This record looks at one T cell receptor beta chain sequence and its context. Its antigen is currently not known. No base quality values were provided; no much bigger clone lies one nucleotide off. This specimen belongs to a study of blood T cell repertoires in COVID-19 (TCRdb year 2020). Study-level background: Samples from collaborators originated in the United States, Italy and Spain and spanned both the acute and convalescent phases of COVID-19. The prospective study material was composed of cDNA or gDNA derived from T cells, B-cell-depleted T cells, or PBMCs. Deeply sampled blood TCRbeta repertoires from subjects exposed to, actively infected with, or recovered from COVID-19 were included in the dataset. The repertoires were released in a freely available public database intended as a resource for research on the immune response to SARS-CoV-2. The samples were drawn from two sources: the first 160 participants of the ongoing ImmuneRACE study, and 950 to 1,500 subjects contributed by 6 global collaborators. Sample metadata almost always included a de-identified subject ID, COVID-19 status, age in years and sex. HLA class I and class II types, where available, came from metadata supplied by the sample provider rather than from assay-based typing.

Overall study outcomes, separate from this receptor: How much clinical and demographic metadata was included differed by source and by participant, and the metadata was provided uncurated.

TCRbeta CDR3 regions were amplified from genomic DNA by means of the immunoSEQ Assay, a bias-controlled multiplex PCR. In the source study's methods: Nucleated cell counts per sample were estimated from amplification of reference gene primers within the assay. Sequence reads were collapsed and filtered to measure the absolute abundance of every unique TCRbeta CDR3 rearrangement. Productive Simpson clonality was computed per sample as the square root of Simpson's diversity index over productive rearrangements. This immuneACCESS table, as held by TCRdb, lists in-frame sequences with V and J called but not all clones. Of the missing ones, under half trace to an unresolved V gene in checked studies; the others have no known cause. The V and J calls and clone size were taken over from that table, and D and trimming were inferred from the DNA. In this sample the table shows roughly 69,000 clones, approximately 79% of which occur a single time. The ten largest clonotypes hold around a tenth of the sample.

Whole blood was collected in K2EDTA tubes by collaborating institutions according to the institutions' own protocols. Collaborator samples were shipped for TCRbeta analysis as frozen whole blood, isolated PBMCs, or DNA extracted from either sample type. V loses 4 bases at its end and J loses 4 bases; junction bases beyond the gene matches: 7. Counted from cysteine to phenylalanine, this CDR3 has 15 amino acids. Just the 45-base CDR3 DNA is kept, in frame starting at base 1. The specimen sequenced was peripheral blood. The receptor was isolated from a woman aged 45-59 years with acute or convalescent COVID-19. This chain is built from TRBV23-1 and TRBJ1-3; TRBD1 matches 7 bases in the middle. TRBV23-1 qualifies as an ORF whose function is uncertain. CDR3 protein: CASSRQGAKGNTIYF. The DNA sequence reads TGCGCCAGCAGTCGACAGGGAGCTAAGGGAAACACCATATATTTT.